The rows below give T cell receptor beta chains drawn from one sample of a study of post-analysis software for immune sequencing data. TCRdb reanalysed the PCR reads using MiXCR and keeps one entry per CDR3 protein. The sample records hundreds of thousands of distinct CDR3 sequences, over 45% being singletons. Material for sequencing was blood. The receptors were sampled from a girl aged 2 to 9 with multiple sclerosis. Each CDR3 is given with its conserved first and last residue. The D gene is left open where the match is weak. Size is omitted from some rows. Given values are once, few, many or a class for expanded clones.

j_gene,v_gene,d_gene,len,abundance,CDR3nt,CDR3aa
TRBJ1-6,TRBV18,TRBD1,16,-,TGTGCCAGCTCACCACAGGGGGCACCCTATAATTCACCCCTCCACTTT,CASSPQGAPYNSPLHF
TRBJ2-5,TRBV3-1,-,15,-,TGTGCCAGCAGCCAGGTCGCGGGACAGACCTACGAACAGTACTTC,CASSQVAGQTYEQYF
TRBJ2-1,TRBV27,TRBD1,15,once,TGTGCCAGCCGATTATCGGGACAGGGGGCCAATGAGCAGTTCTTC,CASRLSGQGANEQFF
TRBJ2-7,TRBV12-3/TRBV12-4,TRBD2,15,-,TGTGCCAGCAGTTCATCAGCGGGAGTGTCCTACGAGCAGTACTTC,CASSSSAGVSYEQYF
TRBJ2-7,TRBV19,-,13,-,TGTGCCAGTAGTATAGGAGGGGACGGCGAGCAGTACTTC,CASSIGGDGEQYF
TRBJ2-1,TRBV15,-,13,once,TGTGCCACCAGCCTTAGACTAGACTATGAGCAGTTCTTC,CATSLRLDYEQFF
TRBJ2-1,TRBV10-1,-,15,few,TGCGCCAGCAGTGAGTCCCCAGCAGGCTACAATGAGCAGTTCTTC,CASSESPAGYNEQFF
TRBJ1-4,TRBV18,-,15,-,TGTGCCAGCTCACCACGGGAAGGCACTAATGAAAAACTGTTTTTT,CASSPREGTNEKLFF
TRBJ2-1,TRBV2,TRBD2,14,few,TGTGCCAGCAAGCCGGGACTAGCGGACAATGAGCAGTTCTTC,CASKPGLADNEQFF
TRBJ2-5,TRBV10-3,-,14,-,TGTGCCATCAGTGATTGGGCAGTCCAAGAGACCCAGTACTTC,CAISDWAVQETQYF
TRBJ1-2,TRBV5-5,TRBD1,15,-,TGTGCCAGCAGCCCCTGGACAGGTGGGGCGTATGGCTACACCTTC,CASSPWTGGAYGYTF
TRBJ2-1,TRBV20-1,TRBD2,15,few,TGCAGTGCTAGAGTCAGGACTAGCGACTACAATGAGCAGTTCTTC,CSARVRTSDYNEQFF
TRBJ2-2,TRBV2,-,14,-,TGTGCCAGCAGGGAAGGGGAAGGTCCCGGGGAGCTGTTTTTT,CASREGEGPGELFF
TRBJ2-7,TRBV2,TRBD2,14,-,TGTGCCAGCAAGTGGGCTAGCGGGAGTAGCGAGCAGTACTTC,CASKWASGSSEQYF
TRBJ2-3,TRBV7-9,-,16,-,TGTGCCAGCAGCTTCGACAGGCGGTTGCTCACAGATACGCAGTATTTT,CASSFDRRLLTDTQYF
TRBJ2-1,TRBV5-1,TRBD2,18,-,TGCGCCAGCAGCTGGGGACTAGCGGGAGGGCGATCCGACAATGAGCAGTTCTTC,CASSWGLAGGRSDNEQFF
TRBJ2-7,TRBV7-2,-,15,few,TGTGCCAGCAGCTTCTCAATAGGCACGGGATACGAGCAGTACTTC,CASSFSIGTGYEQYF
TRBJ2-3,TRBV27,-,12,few,TGTGCCAGACCCTTCAACCGAGATACGCAGTATTTT,CARPFNRDTQYF
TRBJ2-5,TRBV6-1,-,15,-,TGTGCCAGCAGATGGGGCGGCGGGGGCATTGGGACCCAGTACTTC,CASRWGGGGIGTQYF
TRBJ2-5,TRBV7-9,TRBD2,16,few,TGTGCCAGCAGGGGAGGAGCGGGAGGGGGACAAGAGACCCAGTACTTC,CASRGGAGGGQETQYF
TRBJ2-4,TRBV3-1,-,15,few,TGTGCCAGCAGCCAAAGTCTAACAGCCAAAAACATTCAGTACTTC,CASSQSLTAKNIQYF
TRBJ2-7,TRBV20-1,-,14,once,TGCAGTGCTAGCAATCAACTGGGACCGAGGGCCCAGTACTTC,CSASNQLGPRAQYF
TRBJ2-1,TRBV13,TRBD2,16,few,TGTGCCAGCAGCTTCGGCGGGAGGAGCTCCTACAATGAGCAGTTCTTC,CASSFGGRSSYNEQFF
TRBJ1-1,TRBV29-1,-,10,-,TGCAGCGTTGGAATCCAGGAAGCTTTCTTT,CSVGIQEAFF
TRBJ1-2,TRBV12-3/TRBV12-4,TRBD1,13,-,TGTGCCAGCAGTTATGGGACAGGGATTGGCTACACCTTC,CASSYGTGIGYTF
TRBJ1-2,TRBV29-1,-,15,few,TGCAGCGTCGGGACCGCCAACGAGAGCAACTATGGCTACACCTTC,CSVGTANESNYGYTF
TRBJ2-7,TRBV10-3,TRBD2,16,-,TGTGCCATCACTGCTAGCGGGTTGAGCTCCTACAATGAGCAGTACTTC,CAITASGLSSYNEQYF
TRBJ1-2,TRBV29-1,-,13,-,TGCAGCGTTGAAGACAGCCTTAACTATGGCTACACCTTC,CSVEDSLNYGYTF
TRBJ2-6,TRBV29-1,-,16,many,TGCAGCGTGACCCCGGGACAAGGTTCTGGGGCCAACGTCCTGACTTTC,CSVTPGQGSGANVLTF
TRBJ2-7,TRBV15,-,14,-,TGTGCCACCAGCAGAGACCTGACCAAGGGCGAGCAGTACTTC,CATSRDLTKGEQYF
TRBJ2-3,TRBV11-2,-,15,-,TGTGCCAGCAGCTGGGGGGACAGAATCACAGATACGCAGTATTTT,CASSWGDRITDTQYF
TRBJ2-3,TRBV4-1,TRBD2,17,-,TGCGCCAGCAGCCAAGAACCACTAGCGGGGAACACAGATACGCAGTATTTT,CASSQEPLAGNTDTQYF
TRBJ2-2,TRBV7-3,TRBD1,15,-,TGTGCCAGCAGCCGGGACAGGGGCCACACCGGGGAGCTGTTTTTT,CASSRDRGHTGELFF
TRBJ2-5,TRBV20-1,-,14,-,TGCAGCGCTAGAGATCGTCAGGGGCACGAGACCCAGTACTTC,CSARDRQGHETQYF
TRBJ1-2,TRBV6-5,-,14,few,TGTGCCAGCAGTTACTCGATAGGCAGCAATGGCTACACCTTC,CASSYSIGSNGYTF
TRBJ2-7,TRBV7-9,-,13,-,TGTGCCAGCAGCTTGTTGGGCTTCTACGAGCAGTACTTC,CASSLLGFYEQYF
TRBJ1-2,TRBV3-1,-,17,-,TGTGCCAGCAGCCAAGATGGGGTCCAGGAAGTATCCTATGGCTACACCTTC,CASSQDGVQEVSYGYTF
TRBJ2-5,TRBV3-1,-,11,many,TGTGCCAGCAGCCAAGAAGAGACCCAGTACTTC,CASSQEETQYF
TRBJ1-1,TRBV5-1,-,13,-,TGCGCCAGCACCACAGGTCTGAACACTGAAGCTTTCTTT,CASTTGLNTEAFF
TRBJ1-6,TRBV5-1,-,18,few,TGCGCCAGCAGCTTGCATGGCCAGGGAATGGGGTCTAATTCACCCCTCCACTTT,CASSLHGQGMGSNSPLHF
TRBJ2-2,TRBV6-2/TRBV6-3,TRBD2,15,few,TGTGCCAGCAGAGCGGGAGGGCCGAGGACCGGGGAGCTGTTTTTT,CASRAGGPRTGELFF
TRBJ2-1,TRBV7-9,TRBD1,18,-,TGTGCCAGCAGTAAGAAAAGTTCTGGGACAGAATCCTACAATGAGCAGTTCTTC,CASSKKSSGTESYNEQFF